This is a list of T cell receptor beta chains from one sample in a study of cytomegalovirus exposure and HLA in healthy donors. Some clones are missing from TCRdb's copy, which holds only in-frame ones; the method was immunoSEQ multiplex PCR. Among around 200,000 clones, around 70% were seen once, and the ten largest hold 2.6%. Sequencing was carried out using PBMCs. The receptors were sampled from a man aged 35-49 years in good health and CMV-seropositive. Each CDR3 is given with its conserved first and last residue. Each record gives: clone size, D gene, J gene, V gene, CDR3 protein, CDR3 DNA. The D gene is left open where the match is weak. The size entry is marked missing in some rows and otherwise reads once, few, many or a size class.

. . TRBJ1-5 TRBV6-1 CASSGSNVRPQHF TGTGCCAGCAGTGGGAGCAATGTGAGGCCCCAGCATTTT
. TRBD1 TRBJ1-5 TRBV28 CASSLNDRENQPQHF TGTGCCAGCAGTTTGAACGACAGGGAGAATCAGCCCCAGCATTTT
few TRBD1 TRBJ2-5 TRBV7-2 CASSPRTGSQETQYF TGTGCCAGCAGCCCTAGGACAGGAAGCCAAGAGACCCAGTACTTC
once . TRBJ2-7 TRBV12-5 CASGLDRTNGEQYF TGTGCTAGTGGTTTGGACAGGACTAACGGGGAGCAGTACTTC
. . TRBJ1-2 TRBV7-2 CASSLVEGAGYTF TGTGCCAGCAGCTTAGTTGAGGGTGCTGGCTACACCTTC
. . TRBJ2-5 TRBV28 CASSAWTDKETQYF TGTGCCAGCAGTGCATGGACAGATAAAGAGACCCAGTACTTC
. . TRBJ2-7 TRBV5-5 CASSLARAGISYEQYF TGTGCCAGCAGCTTGGCCCGGGCGGGGATTTCCTACGAGCAGTACTTC
few TRBD1 TRBJ1-1 TRBV7-9 CSSSLGGDEGARDDAFF TGTTCCAGCAGCTTAGGGGGGGATGAGGGGGCGCGGGACGACGCTTTCTTT
. . TRBJ2-5 TRBV7-9 CASSLGRTPVRRETQYF TGTGCCAGCAGCTTAGGCAGGACACCCGTTCGCCGGGAGACCCAGTACTTC
. . TRBJ1-5 TRBV7-6 CASSLGTSQPQHF TGTGCCAGCAGCTTAGGCACGAGTCAGCCCCAGCATTTT
. TRBD1 TRBJ1-1 TRBV29-1 CSVEIGARGLGNTEAFF TGCAGCGTTGAAATTGGGGCCAGGGGGCTTGGGAACACTGAAGCTTTCTTT
. TRBD2 TRBJ2-1 TRBV6-6 CATSGVYNEQFF TGTGCAACTAGCGGGGTCTACAATGAGCAGTTCTTC
few TRBD1 TRBJ1-5 TRBV9 CASSVGDRGPQPQHF TGTGCCAGCAGCGTCGGGGACAGGGGGCCTCAGCCCCAGCATTTT
few TRBD2 TRBJ2-3 TRBV7-2 CASSLRSGGTDTQYF TGTGCCAGCAGCTTAAGGAGCGGGGGCACAGATACGCAGTATTTT
once TRBD1 TRBJ1-6 TRBV5-8 CASPQGVTKNSPLHF TGTGCCAGTCCCCAGGGGGTAACGAAGAATTCACCCCTCCACTTT
. TRBD1 TRBJ2-7 TRBV11-3 CASSPGTGGEQYF TGTGCCAGCAGCCCCGGGACAGGGGGCGAGCAGTACTTC
. . TRBJ2-1 TRBV19 CASITPGSRGEQFF TGTGCCAGTATTACCCCAGGGTCGCGTGGTGAGCAGTTCTTC
. . TRBJ2-7 TRBV5-8 CASRPGGSNNEQYF TGTGCCAGCAGACCCGGAGGGAGTAATAACGAGCAGTACTTC
. TRBD2 TRBJ2-1 TRBV2 CASDRGGFYNEQFF TGTGCCAGCGACCGGGGGGGTTTTTACAATGAGCAGTTCTTC
. TRBD2 TRBJ2-3 TRBV10-2 CASRLTSGGSTDTQYF TGCGCCAGCAGGCTTACTAGCGGGGGGTCCACAGATACGCAGTATTTT
. TRBD1 TRBJ2-7 TRBV4-1 CASSQDRTGRTYEQYF TGCGCCAGCAGCCAAGATCGGACAGGGCGGACCTACGAGCAGTACTTC
. . TRBJ2-2 TRBV5-1 CASSLNTQAGELFF TGCGCCAGCAGCTTGAATACCCAGGCCGGGGAGCTGTTTTTT
. TRBD1 TRBJ2-2 TRBV10-3 CAISVGTGFGGELFF TGTGCCATCAGTGTAGGGACAGGGTTTGGCGGGGAGCTGTTTTTT
. TRBD2 TRBJ2-5 TRBV2 CASSPPPASGVETQYF TGTGCCAGCAGTCCTCCCCCCGCTAGCGGGGTGGAGACCCAGTACTTC
. . TRBJ2-3 TRBV15 CATSSPRQAADTQYF TGTGCCACCAGCAGTCCCAGACAAGCCGCAGATACGCAGTATTTT
. TRBD1 TRBJ1-2 TRBV18 CASAPGQEGFSYTF TGTGCCAGCGCCCCGGGACAGGAGGGGTTTAGCTACACCTTC
few . TRBJ1-2 TRBV11-1 CASSPTGQSGYTF TGTGCCAGCAGCCCGACAGGACAGAGTGGCTACACCTTC
. TRBD1 TRBJ2-3 TRBV27 CASSRGGTGRNTQYF TGTGCCAGCAGTCGGGGCGGGACAGGGAGAAATACGCAGTATTTT
. . TRBJ2-2 TRBV11-3 CASSLVPGVTGELFF TGTGCCAGCAGCTTAGTTCCGGGGGTCACCGGGGAGCTGTTTTTT
. TRBD2 TRBJ2-3 TRBV7-3 CASSKGLATDTQYF TGTGCCAGCAGCAAAGGACTAGCGACAGATACGCAGTATTTT
. . TRBJ2-3 TRBV9 CASSVGARDTQYF TGTGCCAGCAGCGTGGGGGCGCGGGATACGCAGTATTTT
. . TRBJ2-3 TRBV15 CATSRDLYTPATDTQYF TGTGCCACCAGCAGAGATCTTTACACCCCTGCCACAGATACGCAGTATTTT
few . TRBJ1-5 TRBV28 CATQGNQPQHF TGTGCCACACAGGGCAATCAGCCCCAGCATTTT
. TRBD2 TRBJ2-5 TRBV7-6 CASRPGGAPTQYF TGTGCCAGCAGGCCGGGGGGTGCGCCGACCCAGTACTTC
. TRBD1 TRBJ1-6 TRBV2 CASRAGTGSSPLHF TGTGCCAGCAGAGCCGGGACAGGGAGTTCACCCCTCCACTTT
. . TRBJ1-2 TRBV7-9 CASSSRFYGYTF TGTGCCAGCAGCTCCCGTTTTTATGGCTACACCTTC
. . TRBJ1-1 TRBV5-1 CASSRWGGSTEAFF TGCGCCAGCAGTAGGTGGGGAGGAAGCACTGAAGCTTTCTTT
. TRBD1 TRBJ2-3 TRBV2 CASSLTGKADTQYF TGTGCCAGCAGTTTGACAGGGAAGGCAGATACGCAGTATTTT
. TRBD2 TRBJ2-2 TRBV28 CASSWPGVAGNTGELFF TGTGCCAGCAGTTGGCCCGGTGTAGCGGGAAACACCGGGGAGCTGTTTTTT
once . TRBJ2-7 TRBV6-1 CASSIRTGAYEQYF TGTGCCAGCAGTATCCGGACGGGAGCCTACGAGCAGTACTTC
once . TRBJ1-5 TRBV4-3 CASSQESGIGQPQHF TGCGCCAGCAGCCAAGAATCAGGGATAGGACAGCCCCAGCATTTT
. TRBD1 TRBJ1-2 TRBV5-5 CASSLGTGGRSTF TGTGCCAGCAGCCTCGGGACAGGGGGCAGGTCCACCTTC
. . TRBJ1-3 TRBV13 CASTQGSPGNTIYF TGTGCCAGCACACAGGGAAGTCCTGGAAACACCATATATTTT
. TRBD2 TRBJ2-2 TRBV27 CASLDPLAGPPNTGELFF TGTGCCAGCCTAGACCCCCTAGCGGGGCCGCCGAACACCGGGGAGCTGTTTTTT
. TRBD1 TRBJ1-2 TRBV5-5 CASSLYRGDGYTF TGTGCCAGCAGCCTGTACAGGGGAGATGGCTACACCTTC
few . TRBJ2-6 TRBV5-1 CASSLLQGAGANVLTF TGCGCCAGCAGCTTGCTACAGGGTGCTGGGGCCAACGTCCTGACTTTC
. . TRBJ2-3 TRBV18 CASSPRRGSTDTQYF TGTGCCAGCTCACCACGGCGGGGATCCACAGATACGCAGTATTTT
few TRBD1 TRBJ2-7 TRBV6-1 CASSHRGSEQYF TGTGCCAGCAGTCACAGGGGCTCCGAGCAGTACTTC
. TRBD2 TRBJ2-1 TRBV11-1 CASSSYSGATEQFF TGTGCCAGCAGCTCGTATAGCGGGGCCACCGAGCAGTTCTTC